Below are 18 T cell receptor beta chains sequenced from a single sample in a study of blood T cell repertoires in COVID-19. Sequenced by immunoSEQ multiplex PCR; TCRdb stores in-frame clones only, minus some. The data show 250,000 or so clones, about 90% seen once. The sample consisted of PBMCs or T cells enriched from blood (not recorded which). Receptor source: a woman in her twenties or thirties who had been exposed to COVID-19.

The chain couples TRBV2 to TRBJ1-5; D unclear. The germline gives CDR1 SNHLY, CDR2 FYNNEI. V gave up 7 bases and J gave up 2 bases, with 9 bases separating them. This CDR3 contains 13 residues. Here the CDR3 reads CASKREGNQPQHF. The CDR3 DNA is TGTGCCAGCAAAAGGGAGGGCAATCAGCCCCAGCATTTT.

Of note for this clone: The same CDR3 can be traced to other DNA sequences in this sample. The chain has TRBV5-1 and TRBJ1-4; tentative D call: TRBD1 (6 bases). There are 15 residues in the CDR3. Germline V gene lookup returns CDR1 SGHRS and CDR2 YFSETQ. Trimming took off 2 bases at V and 3 bases at J, with 11 bases between the two ends. The CDR3 DNA reads TGCGCCAGCAGCTTAGCCGGGACACCTAATGAAAAACTGTTTTTT. It yields the protein CASSLAGTPNEKLFF. Using reference TRBV5-1 and TRBJ1-4 for the parts outside the CDR3, the full variable domain is KAGVTQTPRYLIKTRGQQVTLSCSPISGHRSVSWYQQTPGQGLQFLFEYFSETQRNKGNFPGRFSGRQFSNSRSEMNVSTLELGDSALYLCASSLAGTPNEKLFFGSGTQLSVL.

This clone was picked up one time. V and J are TRBV19 and TRBJ2-2; 11 bases align to TRBD2. Trimming removed 4 bases from V and 3 bases from J; junction bases left unmatched: 7. From germline, CDR1 is LNHDA and CDR2 SQIVND (reference sequence). The CDR3 is 17 residues long. In DNA, the CDR3 is TGTGCCAGTAGTACACTAGCGGGAGCCCGATACACCGGGGAGCTGTTTTTT. This sequence encodes CASSTLAGARYTGELFF. Variable domain in full (rest from reference TRBV19 and TRBJ2-2): DGGITQSPKYLFRKEGQNVTLSCEQNLNHDAMYWYRQDPGQGLRLIYYSQIVNDFQKGDIAEGYSVSREKKESFPLTVTSAQKNPTAFYLCASSTLAGARYTGELFFGEGSRLTVL.

The chain joins TRBV27 to TRBJ2-3, with 8 positions matching TRBD1. The germline V gene encodes CDR1 MNHEY and CDR2 SMNVEV (reference sequence). V trimming: 1 base; J trimming: 1 base; junction bases outside the gene matches: 7. The CDR3 has 17 residues. CDR3 protein: CASSLWAGGRGTDTQYF. The CDR3 bases are TGTGCCAGCAGTTTATGGGCAGGGGGCAGGGGCACAGATACGCAGTATTTT.

The V and J genes are TRBV18 and TRBJ1-1; TRBD1 might be the D (5 bases). The CDR3 sequence is 16 residues long. Trimming stripped 6 bases from V and 1 base from J, with 18 bases between. CDR1 and CDR2 (germline): KGHSH, LQKENI. The CDR3 reads CASSWPGRGANTEAFF. CDR3 DNA: TGTGCCAGCTCTTGGCCGGGGAGGGGCGCGAACACTGAAGCTTTCTTT. The variable domain in full, completed from reference TRBV18 and TRBJ1-1, reads NAGVMQNPRHLVRRRGQEARLRCSPMKGHSHVYWYRQLPEEGLKFMVYLQKENIIDESGMPKERFSAEFPKEGPSILRIQQVVRGDSAAYFCASSWPGRGANTEAFFGQGTRLTVV.

This chain uses TRBV28 with TRBJ1-4; TRBD1 might be the D (5 bases). Germline-derived CDR1 and CDR2 are MDHEN and SYDVKM. The germline V and J ends were trimmed by 9 bases and 3 bases, with 17 bases remaining between them. CDR3 length equals 15 residues. The CDR3 DNA is TGTGCCAGTTCTATAACCCGGGGGTCTAATGAAAAACTGTTTTTT. This gives the protein CASSITRGSNEKLFF.

This clone occurred a few times. V is TRBV19 and J is TRBJ1-1, with 7 bases matching TRBD1. The V gene's germline CDR1 is LNHDA and CDR2 SQIVND (reference sequence). V lost 6 bases to trimming and J lost 5 bases; unmatched junction nucleotides: 6. The CDR3 has 13 amino acids. CDR3: CASRGGGLTEAFF. CDR3 coding DNA: TGTGCCAGTAGAGGAGGGGGCTTGACTGAAGCTTTCTTT. Drawing the rest from reference TRBV19 and TRBJ1-1, the complete variable domain is DGGITQSPKYLFRKEGQNVTLSCEQNLNHDAMYWYRQDPGQGLRLIYYSQIVNDFQKGDIAEGYSVSREKKESFPLTVTSAQKNPTAFYLCASRGGGLTEAFFGQGTRLTVV.

The V call is TRBV6-5, the J call TRBJ1-2, with D perhaps matching TRBD1 (5 bases). The V gene lost 0 bases and the J gene lost 4 bases, with 15 bases spanning the gap. CDR3 length: 16 residues. CDR1 and CDR2 from the germline V gene are MNHEY and SVGAGI. CDR3 DNA sequence: TGTGCCAGCAGTTACTCGACGGGGGGTGGGTTCTATGGCTACACCTTC. This gives the protein CASSYSTGGGFYGYTF.

The chain employs TRBV30 and TRBJ2-1; weak D call: TRBD1 (6 bases). CDR1 and CDR2 (germline): GTSNPN, SVGIG (reference sequence). There are 13 residues in the CDR3. V lost 0 bases and J lost 5, with 8 bases in between. This chain's CDR3 is CAWSVPGDNEQFF. The DNA for the CDR3 is TGTGCCTGGAGTGTACCAGGGGACAATGAGCAGTTCTTC.

This chain joins TRBV5-1 and TRBJ2-1; TRBD1 is a possible D gene (6 bases). Looked up from germline, CDR1 is SGHRS and CDR2 is YFSETQ. This CDR3 spans 13 amino acids. V was pared by 4 bases and J by 7 bases, with 12 bases between. CDR3 residues: CASSETGLNEQFF. In DNA form, the CDR3 reads TGCGCCAGCAGCGAAACAGGGTTGAATGAGCAGTTCTTC.

The CDR3, as DNA: TGTGCCAGCAGCGTGGGACTCAACAATGAGCAGTTCTTC. This translates into CASSVGLNNEQFF. J is TRBJ2-1 and V is TRBV6-5; weak D call: TRBD2 (6 bases). The CDR3 consists of 13 residues. The V gene lost 6 bases and the J gene lost 5 bases, with 11 bases spanning the gap. The germline gives CDR1 MNHEY, CDR2 SVGAGI.

The J gene is TRBJ2-1, the V gene TRBV9; D remains ambiguous. Germline V CDR1 and CDR2: SGDLS, YYNGEE. V was shortened by 0 bases and J by 6 bases, with 7 bases between the two germline ends. The CDR3 covers 13 residues. In DNA form, the CDR3 reads TGTGCCAGCAGCGTAGGAGGTGGCAATGAGCAGTTCTTC. Protein: CASSVGGGNEQFF.

CDR3 in DNA: TGTGCCAGCTCACCTGAGCGGGGAACGAACACTGAAGCTTTCTTT. It codes for CASSPERGTNTEAFF. V is TRBV18 and J is TRBJ1-1; D remains unclear. V was shortened by 3 bases and J by 1 base, with 12 bases between the two germline ends. This CDR3 is 15 amino acids long. Looked up from germline, CDR1 is KGHSH and CDR2 is LQKENI.

The chain uses TRBV5-1 and TRBJ2-7, with 10 bases aligning to TRBD2. Germline V gives CDR1 SGHRS, CDR2 YFSETQ. The CDR3 loop spans 16 amino acids. Losses at the gene ends were 0 bases for V and 2 bases for J; bases not matched to a gene: 5. CDR3 sequence reads: CASSLGTSGTTYEQYF. In DNA, the CDR3 is TGCGCCAGCAGCTTGGGGACTAGCGGAACGACCTACGAGCAGTACTTC.

This clone was recorded once. V gene TRBV11-3 combines with J gene TRBJ2-7; a possible D gene is TRBD2 (6 bases). V was cut by 2 bases and J by 6 bases, with 11 bases left in between. In germline, CDR1 is SGHNT, CDR2 YENEEA. The CDR3 sequence is 13 residues long. The chain's CDR3 is CASSLSRGTEQYF. The CDR3 DNA is TGTGCCAGCAGCTTATCCCGCGGGACCGAGCAGTACTTC.

The J gene is TRBJ1-1, the V gene TRBV5-6; D remains ambiguous. CDR3 length: 15 residues. With 3 bases removed from V and 2 bases from J, the gap between germline ends came to 14 bases. Per germline, CDR1 SGHDT and CDR2 YYEEEE. The CDR3 loop is CASSWPGRSNTEAFF. The CDR3 DNA sequence: TGTGCCAGCAGCTGGCCGGGTCGGAGCAACACTGAAGCTTTCTTT.

This clone appeared a single time. The chain is built from TRBV7-9 and TRBJ2-1, with D possibly matching TRBD2 (5 bases). CDR1 is SEHNR and CDR2 is FQNEAQ in the germline V gene (reference sequence). The V and J ends lost 3 bases and 0 bases respectively, with 12 bases between them. There are 16 residues in the CDR3. The CDR3 sequence: CASSFPRGGSYNEQFF. In DNA, the CDR3 is TGTGCCAGCAGCTTCCCACGCGGAGGCTCCTACAATGAGCAGTTCTTC.

The chain employs TRBV5-1 and TRBJ1-1; D is perhaps TRBD1 (6 bases). V lost 3 bases and J 4 bases, leaving 16 bases between the germline ends. CDR1 and CDR2 from the germline V gene are SGHRS and YFSETQ. The CDR3 is 15 residues long. In nucleotides, the CDR3 is TGCGCCAGCAGCTATATCACAGGGATAGTCACTGAAGCTTTCTTT. Protein: CASSYITGIVTEAFF.